These 22 T cell receptor beta chains were sequenced from one sample in a study of OX40 agonist ivuxolimab in advanced cancers. Profiling relied on immunoSEQ multiplex PCR, and the TCRdb table lists in-frame clones only, not all of them. This sample has approximately 70,000 clones, with approximately 83% found just once. Sample: CD4+ or CD8+ T cells sorted from blood, taken in a trial of the OX40 agonist ivuxolimab. All receptors come from an adult with an advanced solid tumor such as melanoma, head and neck, liver or kidney cancer.

This clone was seen just once. The chain joins TRBV6-1 to TRBJ1-5; 7 nucleotides align to TRBD1. The germline V gene encodes CDR1 MNHNS and CDR2 SASEGT. The CDR3 runs 14 residues. V lost 7 bases and J lost 5; bases outside the gene matches: 8. CDR3 coding DNA: TGTGCCAGCATCTACAGGGGTTCCGATCAGCCCCAGCATTTT. Protein product: CASIYRGSDQPQHF.

This clone was observed once. V gene TRBV9 combines with J gene TRBJ2-2, with unresolved D. The germline CDR1 and CDR2 sequences are SGDLS and YYNGEE. CDR3 length: 15 residues. V dropped 3 bases and J dropped 0 bases, with 9 bases sitting between them. For the CDR3, the DNA is TGTGCCAGCAGCGCCCGACTTCCGAACACCGGGGAGCTGTTTTTT. It is translated as CASSARLPNTGELFF.

The DNA for the CDR3 is TGCGCCAGCAAGTCGGCTAGCACAGATACGCAGTATTTT. Translating it yields CASKSASTDTQYF. This chain joins TRBV4-1 and TRBJ2-3, with D hard to call. CDR3 size: 13 residues. CDR1 and CDR2 from the germline V gene are MGHRA and YSYEKL. The V end lost 7 bases, the J end lost 0 bases, and 8 bases lay between the germline ends.

This chain uses TRBV28 with TRBJ1-4; D gene uncertain. CDR1 MDHEN and CDR2 SYDVKM come from the germline V gene. Trimming removed 5 bases at V and 7 bases at J, with 8 bases between. The CDR3 has 12 amino acids. The DNA of the CDR3 is TGTGCCAGCAGTCGCCCTCTTGAAAAACTGTTTTTT. Translating it yields CASSRPLEKLFF.

The chain uses TRBV25-1 and TRBJ1-2, with a weak D call TRBD1 (6 bases). V lost 7 bases to trimming and J lost 7 bases, with 16 bases between them. The CDR3 extends over 13 amino acids. The V gene's germline CDR1 is MGHDK and CDR2 SYGVNS. CDR3 DNA sequence: TGTGCCAGCACCGTCAGGGGAAGGGGTGGCTACACCTTC. As protein: CASTVRGRGGYTF.

This chain connects TRBV6-1 to TRBJ1-5; no firm D call. Per the germline V gene, CDR1 is MNHNS and CDR2 is SASEGT. V shed 8 bases and J shed 3 bases, with 11 bases lying between them. This CDR3 has 13 residues. The CDR3 protein is CASLDTYNQPQHF. The DNA of the CDR3 is TGTGCCAGCTTAGACACCTACAATCAGCCCCAGCATTTT.

This clone was detected only once. This rearrangement joins TRBV4-2 to TRBJ1-2, with D possibly being TRBD1 (5 bases). CDR1 and CDR2 from the germline V gene are LGHNA and YNFKEQ. The V end lost 8 bases, the J end lost 8 bases, and 9 bases lay between the germline ends. The CDR3 is made up of 10 amino acids. CDR3 DNA: TGTGCCAGCGGATCAGGGGGCTACACCTTC. It codes for CASGSGGYTF.

V and J are TRBV5-1 and TRBJ2-5; weak D call: TRBD1 (6 bases). The CDR3 consists of 20 residues. Germline CDR1 reads SGHRS; CDR2 reads YFSETQ. The ends were cut back, 0 bases at V and 5 bases at J, with 29 bases in the middle. In DNA, the CDR3 is TGCGCCAGCAGCTTGGAGACCGAAGGGTACAGGGTTAGGGTACGGGAGACCCAGTACTTC. Protein: CASSLETEGYRVRVRETQYF.

The gene calls are TRBV19 and TRBJ2-5; no definite D call. The CDR3 has 11 residues. Deletions cut 5 bases from V and 4 bases from J, with 5 bases between. The germline gives CDR1 LNHDA, CDR2 SQIVND (reference sequence). CDR3 loop: CASSAGETQYF. The CDR3 DNA reads as TGTGCCAGTAGTGCCGGAGAGACCCAGTACTTC.

The rearrangement uses TRBV18 and TRBJ1-2; D is uncertain. Trimming shortened V by 2 bases and J by 4 bases, and 11 bases separated the two germline ends. Germline V gene lookup returns CDR1 KGHSH and CDR2 LQKENI. The CDR3 consists of 14 residues. The CDR3 sequence: CASSPEGRGYGYTF. Here the CDR3 DNA reads TGTGCCAGCTCACCAGAGGGTCGGGGCTATGGCTACACCTTC.

The CDR3 nucleotides are TGTGCCAGCAGCTTAAGGGCCGTTGGATTTACCTACGAGCAGTACTTC. Encoded protein: CASSLRAVGFTYEQYF. The chain has TRBV11-2 and TRBJ2-5; D ambiguous. The closer fit of TRBJ2-7 to the DNA end suggests the J call may be wrong. The germline V gene encodes CDR1 SGHAT and CDR2 FQNNGV. The CDR3 contains 16 residues.

The chain is built from TRBV2 and TRBJ2-2; TRBD2 might be the D (5 bases). The CDR3 is made up of 16 amino acids. V was clipped by 6 bases and J by 5 bases, with 19 bases between them. From germline, CDR1 is SNHLY and CDR2 FYNNEI. This chain's CDR3 is CASSPSGVSITGELFF. Written as DNA, the CDR3 is TGTGCCAGCAGCCCCTCCGGGGTATCTATTACCGGGGAGCTGTTTTTT.

This chain connects TRBV6-5 to TRBJ2-1; D gene unclear. This CDR3 contains 13 residues. V shed 7 bases and J shed 7 bases, with 14 bases lying between them. Germline V gene sequence: CDR1 MNHEY, CDR2 SVGAGI. CDR3 sequence reads: CASNGSPPNEQFF. In nucleotides, the CDR3 is TGTGCCAGCAACGGGTCCCCTCCGAATGAGCAGTTCTTC.

V usage is TRBV30 and J usage is TRBJ1-1; tentative D call: TRBD1 (5 bases). Germline V gene data show CDR1 as GTSNPN and CDR2 as SVGIG (reference sequence). The CDR3 has 11 amino acids. Deletions cut 3 bases from V and 5 bases from J, with 7 bases between. The CDR3 is CAWRRGTEAFF. The CDR3 nucleotides read TGTGCCTGGAGACGGGGGACTGAAGCTTTCTTT.

As to this clone: No conserved phenylalanine or tryptophan ends this CDR3, so it is likely a read error. It is unclear where the CDR3 begins or ends on the DNA, so no DNA is shown, and the CDR3 is as TCRdb lists it. Here the CDR3 reads CASSVVRA. The chain recombines TRBV9 with TRBJ2-7; the table's D call of TRBD1 was not tested on the DNA. Per germline, CDR1 SGDLS and CDR2 YYNGEE. The CDR3 adds up to 8 amino acids, both ends counted.

V is TRBV25-1 and J is TRBJ1-5; the match to TRBD1 covers 7 bases. Trimming took 4 bases from V and 2 from J; bases not matched to a gene: 5. The CDR3 extends over 15 amino acids. CDR1 and CDR2 (germline): MGHDK, SYGVNS. The CDR3 nucleotides read TGTGCCAGCAGTGCAACCGGGACAGGCAATCAGCCCCAGCATTTT. Translated, it gives CASSATGTGNQPQHF.

This clone turned up a few times. The V gene is TRBV10-2, the J gene TRBJ2-1; 11 bases are shared with TRBD2. The CDR3 consists of 15 residues. CDR1 WSHSY and CDR2 SAAADI come from the germline V gene. The J segment lost 5 bases and the V segment lost 8 bases, leaving 8 bases of the junction unmatched. CDR3 DNA: TGCGCCAGCGAATATAGCGGGGGGGGCAACAATGAGCAGTTCTTC. It translates to CASEYSGGGNNEQFF.

The chain employs TRBV28 and TRBJ1-2; D possibly corresponds to TRBD1 (6 bases). The germline V gene encodes CDR1 MDHEN and CDR2 SYDVKM. Deletions cut 2 bases from V and 8 bases from J, with 21 bases between. The CDR3 sequence is 16 residues long. The DNA for the CDR3 is TGTGCCAGCAGTTTACCCTCATGGACAGTAACGGGAGGCTACACCTTC. Translating gives CASSLPSWTVTGGYTF.

The chain has TRBV11-1 and TRBJ1-2; D remains ambiguous. Germline CDR1 and CDR2: SGHAT and FQDESV (reference sequence). Trimming took off 5 bases at V and 5 bases at J, with 9 bases between the two ends. The CDR3 spans 12 residues. For the CDR3, the DNA is TGTGCCAGCAGCGAGGACTTATATGGCTACACCTTC. This gives the protein CASSEDLYGYTF.

The chain is built from TRBV6-1 and TRBJ2-1; 9 bases line up with TRBD2. The CDR3 length is 15 residues. Germline V lookup: CDR1 MNHNS, CDR2 SASEGT. Germline trimming cut 0 bases from V and 9 bases from J; bases unmatched to any gene: 6. The CDR3 sequence is CASSEAGLAFGEQFF. The CDR3 DNA reads as TGTGCCAGCAGTGAAGCCGGACTAGCGTTCGGTGAGCAGTTCTTC.

The table lists this clone with a few counts. The CDR3 loop reads CASSLRGDSEQFF. The CDR3 DNA reads TGCGCCAGCAGCCTCCGAGGGGACAGTGAGCAGTTCTTC. The J gene is TRBJ2-1, the V gene TRBV5-1; 7 bases agree with TRBD1. V lost 4 bases, J lost 9 bases, and 7 bases stayed unmatched. Looked up from germline, CDR1 is SGHRS and CDR2 is YFSETQ. The CDR3 sequence is 13 residues long.

This chain's CDR3 is CASSPGTGYEQYF. For the CDR3, the DNA is TGTGCCAGCAGTCCCGGGACAGGCTACGAGCAGTACTTC. V is TRBV27 and J is TRBJ2-7, with 8 bases lining up with TRBD1. Germline V CDR1 and CDR2: MNHEY, SMNVEV (reference sequence). This CDR3 comprises 13 residues. J was trimmed by 3 bases and V by 5 bases; bases with no gene match: 3.